This TCR beta chain was obtained from a study of blood T cell repertoires in COVID-19. Profiling relied on immunoSEQ multiplex PCR, and the TCRdb table lists in-frame clones only, not all of them. The sample lists approximately 140,000 clones, about 87% seen once, with 2.5% in the top ten. This CDR3 is built from 15 residues. V dropped 4 bases and J dropped 5; count of bases not matched to a gene: 8. Germline V gene lookup returns CDR1 SGDLS and CDR2 YYNGEE. Sequenced input: peripheral blood. The chain links TRBV9 to TRBJ2-7; 11 positions agree with TRBD1. This clonotype originated in a human donor with COVID-19, enrolled during active disease. The donor label of this sample is uncertain. CDR3 loop: CASSIGQGAVHEQYF. In nucleotides, the CDR3 is TGTGCCAGCAGCATCGGACAGGGGGCTGTACACGAGCAGTACTTC.